A single TCR beta chain is shown here with its context. The sample comes from a study of CD8+ T cells in alopecia areata. Overall study: The tofacitinib course ran for 6 to 18 months and was followed by 6 months off drug.

The CDR3 is 13 residues long. Germline CDR1 SGHAT, CDR2 FQDESV (reference sequence). The ends were cut back, 6 bases at V and 10 bases at J, with 15 bases in the middle. Treatment in this sample: oral pan-JAK inhibitor, 5-10 mg twice daily. cDNA reverse transcribed from extracted RNA served as the sequencing template. Libraries were prepared by immunoSEQ multiplex PCR; TCRdb keeps only in-frame clonotypes and omits some of them. The sample records 150,000 to 200,000 clones, under 70% being singletons. The sequence derives from a human donor with alopecia areata. This chain joins TRBV11-1 and TRBJ2-2; no definite D call. This specimen consisted of CD4+ T cells sorted from blood, obtained at week 4, from a patient treated with tofacitinib. The CDR3 DNA sequence: TGTGCCAGCAGGGAACCCCAGAGACCGGAGCTGTTTTTT. This sequence encodes CASREPQRPELFF.